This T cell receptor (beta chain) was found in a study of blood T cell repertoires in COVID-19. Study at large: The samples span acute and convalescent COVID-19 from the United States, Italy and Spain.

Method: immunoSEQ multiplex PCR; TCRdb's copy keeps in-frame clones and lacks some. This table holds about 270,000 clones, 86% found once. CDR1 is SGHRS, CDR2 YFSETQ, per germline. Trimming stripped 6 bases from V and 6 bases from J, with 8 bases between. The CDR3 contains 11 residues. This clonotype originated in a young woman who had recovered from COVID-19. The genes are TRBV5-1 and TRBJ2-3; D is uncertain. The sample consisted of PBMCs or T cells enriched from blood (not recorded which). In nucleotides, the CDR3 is TGCGCCAGCACAGCGCTCGATACGCAGTATTTT. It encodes CASTALDTQYF.